A single sample gave rise to the 27 T cell receptor beta chains below, sequenced in a study of beta chain features in type 1 diabetes. Study-wide points: Within each of all four CD4+ subsets, Type 1 diabetes patients had TCRB CDR3s that were moderately but significantly shorter.

Reverse transcription of all isolated RNA meant that expressed TCRB transcripts were sequenced. Here immunoSEQ multiplex PCR was the method, and the copy in TCRdb shows in-frame clones only, minus some. Counted here are about 260,000 clones, roughly 22% occurring once; the ten biggest clones make up around 0.03%. No antigen has been identified for these receptors. Sequencing used naive CD4+ T cells from blood. The receptors stem from a middle-aged woman with type 1 diabetes.

Concerning this clone: Different DNA sequences within this sample yield the same CDR3. The chain combines TRBV7-9 with TRBJ1-2; D is unresolved. Per the germline V gene, CDR1 is SEHNR and CDR2 is FQNEAQ (reference sequence). The CDR3 is 13 residues long. The V gene lost 3 bases and the J gene lost 2 bases, with 7 bases spanning the gap. CDR3 DNA sequence: TGTGCCAGCAGCTTCCGGGGAAACTATGGCTACACCTTC. Protein sequence: CASSFRGNYGYTF.

This clone turned up a few times. This sequence joins TRBV5-4 and TRBJ2-1; D is undetermined. Trimming took 4 bases from V and 7 from J, leaving 12 bases between them. The germline gives CDR1 SGHNT, CDR2 YYREEE (reference sequence). This CDR3 spans 13 amino acids. The chain's CDR3 is CASSNHERNEQFF. As DNA, the CDR3 is TGTGCCAGCAGCAACCACGAGAGAAATGAGCAGTTCTTC.

This clone was detected only a few times. The gene calls are TRBV6-6 and TRBJ1-2, with D perhaps matching TRBD1 (6 bases). The germline V gene has CDR1 MNHNY and CDR2 SVGAGI (reference sequence). V lost 4 bases and J 8 bases, leaving 14 bases between the germline ends. This CDR3 comprises 13 residues. CDR3 region: CASSSRGGGGYTF. In DNA, the CDR3 is TGTGCCAGCAGTTCGCGCGGGGGCGGGGGCTACACCTTC.

This clone has just a few counts. The rearrangement uses TRBV7-9 and TRBJ2-1; 8 positions match TRBD2. The CDR3 contains 15 residues. Germline V gives CDR1 SEHNR, CDR2 FQNEAQ (reference sequence). After removal of 5 bases from V and 8 bases from J, the junction contained 11 bases not matched to a gene. In DNA, the CDR3 is TGTGCCAGCAGCGATCTAGCGGGCCGGGGAGATGAGCAGTTCTTC. Its translation: CASSDLAGRGDEQFF. The full variable domain, completed using reference TRBV7-9 and TRBJ2-1, is DTGVSQNPRHKITKRGQNVTFRCDPISEHNRLYWYRQTLGQGPEFLTYFQNEAQLEKSRLLSDRFSAERPKGSFSTLEIQRTEQGDSAMYLCASSDLAGRGDEQFFGPGTRLTVL.

The rearrangement joins TRBV18 to TRBJ1-1; possibly TRBD1 for D (6 bases). The ends were cut back, 4 bases at V and 3 bases at J, with 18 bases in the middle. In germline, CDR1 is KGHSH, CDR2 LQKENI. The CDR3 runs 16 residues. The CDR3 protein is CASSLTRDNWDTEAFF. CDR3 sequence (DNA): TGTGCCAGCTCACTGACCCGGGACAACTGGGACACTGAAGCTTTCTTT.

This clone was found a few times. The chain recombines TRBV4-1 with TRBJ1-1, with a possible D match to TRBD1 (6 bases). Germline V gene data show CDR1 as MGHRA and CDR2 as YSYEKL. CDR3 length equals 14 residues. V was shortened by 10 bases and J by 3 bases, with 18 bases between the two germline ends. This chain's CDR3 is CATARGSRDTEAFF. In DNA form, the CDR3 reads TGCGCCACCGCAAGGGGGTCTCGGGACACTGAAGCTTTCTTT.

In its sample, this clone was seen a few times. The chain combines TRBV5-4 with TRBJ1-5; 10 bases align to TRBD1. From germline, CDR1 is SGHNT and CDR2 YYREEE (reference sequence). V trimming: 3 bases; J trimming: 5 bases; junction bases outside the gene matches: 11. The CDR3 is 17 amino acids. The CDR3 here is CASSSSPGTGVDQPQHF. CDR3 nucleotides: TGTGCCAGCAGCTCATCCCCAGGGACAGGGGTGGATCAGCCCCAGCATTTT.

The sample holds a few counts of this clone. The rearrangement links TRBV11-2 to TRBJ1-1, with D possibly matching TRBD1 (5 bases). From germline, CDR1 is SGHAT and CDR2 FQNNGV. CDR3 length: 12 residues. V shed 1 base and J shed 10 bases, with 10 bases lying between them. The DNA of the CDR3 is TGTGCCAGCAGCTTAGGACGCGGGGGAGCTTTCTTT. As protein: CASSLGRGGAFF.

This clone was detected only a few times. The chain joins TRBV5-4 to TRBJ2-1; TRBD1 matches 12 bases. Per the germline V gene, CDR1 is SGHNT and CDR2 is YYREEE (reference sequence). The CDR3 extends over 16 amino acids. The ends lost 4 bases at V and 8 bases at J; junction bases unmatched: 10. CDR3 protein: CASSRSGTGGGDEQFF. The CDR3 nucleotides read TGTGCCAGCAGCCGTTCCGGGACAGGGGGCGGGGATGAGCAGTTCTTC.

This chain joins TRBV5-1 and TRBJ2-1; 11 bases are a match to TRBD2. Germline assignment: CDR1 SGHRS and CDR2 YFSETQ. Unmatched junction bases numbered 6, after V lost 0 bases and J lost 10 bases. The CDR3 is 15 residues long. CDR3 amino acids: CASSLGTSGSREQFF. CDR3 DNA sequence: TGCGCCAGCAGCTTGGGAACTAGCGGGAGTCGGGAGCAGTTCTTC. Together with reference TRBV5-1 and TRBJ2-1, the CDR3 gives the full variable domain: KAGVTQTPRYLIKTRGQQVTLSCSPISGHRSVSWYQQTPGQGLQFLFEYFSETQRNKGNFPGRFSGRQFSNSRSEMNVSTLELGDSALYLCASSLGTSGSREQFFGPGTRLTVL.

This clone has just a few counts. This sequence joins TRBV4-3 and TRBJ2-1, with D perhaps TRBD1 (5 bases). V lost 1 base and J lost 6, with 13 bases in between. The length of the CDR3 is 15 residues. The V gene's germline CDR1 is LGHNA and CDR2 YSLEER. The CDR3 here is CASSQGTSVGNEQFF. The CDR3 nucleotides read TGCGCCAGCAGCCAAGGGACAAGCGTGGGCAATGAGCAGTTCTTC.

This clone was seen only a few times. CDR3 sequence reads: CASSQGAGNQETQYF. In nucleotides, the CDR3 is TGTGCCAGCAGCCAAGGTGCGGGGAACCAAGAGACCCAGTACTTC. V usage is TRBV14 and J usage is TRBJ2-5, with a tentative D call TRBD2 (6 bases). Between the trimmed V and J ends, which lost 1 base and 0 bases, there was a span of 9 bases. Germline CDR1 reads SGHDN; CDR2 reads FVKESK. The CDR3 is made up of 15 amino acids.

This clone has more than one count but fewer than ten. V is TRBV7-9 and J is TRBJ2-5; TRBD1 might be the D (5 bases). The CDR3 loop spans 14 amino acids. The V and J ends lost 3 bases and 5 bases respectively, with 13 bases between them. Germline-derived CDR1 and CDR2 are SEHNR and FQNEAQ (reference sequence). CDR3 nucleotide sequence: TGTGCCAGCAGCTTCTCAGGGTCGTCCGAGACCCAGTACTTC. This sequence encodes CASSFSGSSETQYF. The complete variable domain, with remaining parts taken from reference TRBV7-9 and TRBJ2-5, reads DTGVSQNPRHKITKRGQNVTFRCDPISEHNRLYWYRQTLGQGPEFLTYFQNEAQLEKSRLLSDRFSAERPKGSFSTLEIQRTEQGDSAMYLCASSFSGSSETQYFGPGTRLLVL.

Only a few counts were recorded for this clone. The V and J genes are TRBV5-1 and TRBJ2-7; D remains ambiguous. V was clipped by 6 bases and J by 7 bases, with 11 bases between them. Germline loops: CDR1 SGHRS, CDR2 YFSETQ. The CDR3 runs to 11 residues. The CDR3 nucleotides read TGCGCCAGCACCGCAGGCGAAGAGCAGTACTTC. This translates into CASTAGEEQYF.

The sample holds a few counts of this clone. The chain is built from TRBV25-1 and TRBJ2-7, with D hard to call. V lost 4 bases, J lost 5 bases, and 9 bases lay in between. This CDR3 has 12 amino acids. Germline CDR1 reads MGHDK; CDR2 reads SYGVNS. CDR3 bases: TGTGCCAGCAGTGGATCAGTTCACGAGCAGTACTTC. Residues: CASSGSVHEQYF.

This clone has more than one count but fewer than ten. The chain couples TRBV4-3 to TRBJ2-6, with D hard to call. The CDR3 covers 17 residues. Per germline, CDR1 LGHNA and CDR2 YSLEER. The V and J ends lost 1 base and 2 bases respectively, with 12 bases between them. CDR3 in DNA: TGCGCCAGCAGCCAAGCACCGGGTCGTGCTGGGGCCAACGTCCTGACTTTC. This sequence encodes CASSQAPGRAGANVLTF.

This rearrangement joins TRBV6-5 to TRBJ2-2; D perhaps matches TRBD1 (5 bases). From germline, CDR1 is MNHEY and CDR2 SVGAGI. V was clipped by 6 bases and J by 7 bases, with 15 bases between them. There are 14 residues in the CDR3. The CDR3 reads CASSPRQNLGELFF. CDR3 sequence (DNA): TGTGCCAGCAGCCCAAGACAGAACCTCGGGGAGCTGTTTTTT.

The J gene is TRBJ1-1, the V gene TRBV5-1; TRBD1 is a possible D gene (5 bases). The germline V gene has CDR1 SGHRS and CDR2 YFSETQ. V lost 2 bases and J 1 base, leaving 9 bases between the germline ends. The CDR3 totals 14 residues. The CDR3 nucleotides are TGCGCCAGCAGCTTTGACAGCCAGAACACTGAAGCTTTCTTT. Translating gives CASSFDSQNTEAFF. Using reference TRBV5-1 and TRBJ1-1 for the parts outside the CDR3, the full variable domain is KAGVTQTPRYLIKTRGQQVTLSCSPISGHRSVSWYQQTPGQGLQFLFEYFSETQRNKGNFPGRFSGRQFSNSRSEMNVSTLELGDSALYLCASSFDSQNTEAFFGQGTRLTVV.

This clone came up a few times. This rearrangement joins TRBV7-3 to TRBJ2-1; tentatively, D is TRBD2 (6 bases). Germline values: CDR1 SGHTA, CDR2 FQGTGA. V shed 3 bases and J shed 7 bases, with 19 bases lying between them. The CDR3 contains 16 residues. The CDR3 sequence is CASSLEGRLALNEQFF. The DNA of the CDR3 is TGTGCCAGCAGCTTGGAAGGCCGGCTAGCGTTGAATGAGCAGTTCTTC.

The V and J genes are TRBV5-6 and TRBJ1-1; TRBD1 might be the D (6 bases). V lost 3 bases, J lost 6 bases, and 18 bases lay in between. This CDR3 comprises 15 residues. Per the germline V gene, CDR1 is SGHDT and CDR2 is YYEEEE. The CDR3 region has the DNA TGTGCCAGCAGCTATTCCCGGGACAAGGTCTCTGAAGCTTTCTTT. It codes for CASSYSRDKVSEAFF.

The gene calls are TRBV18 and TRBJ1-4; tentatively, D is TRBD1 (5 bases). Germline V gives CDR1 KGHSH, CDR2 LQKENI. This CDR3 comprises 13 residues. The V gene lost 3 bases and the J gene lost 8 bases, with 10 bases spanning the gap. CDR3 loop: CASSPGTGEKLFF. In nucleotides, the CDR3 is TGTGCCAGCTCACCCGGGACTGGAGAAAAACTGTTTTTT.

This clone was seen more than once but under ten times. The chain is built from TRBV28 and TRBJ1-1, with 9 bases matching TRBD1. CDR3 size: 14 residues. The ends lost 6 bases at V and 1 base at J; junction bases unmatched: 3. Germline CDR1 is MDHEN and CDR2 is SYDVKM. The CDR3 DNA reads as TGTGCCAGCAGCCCGGGACAGGGGAACACTGAAGCTTTCTTT. This gives the protein CASSPGQGNTEAFF.

The genes are TRBV2 and TRBJ2-1; no clear D. CDR1 is SNHLY, CDR2 FYNNEI, per germline. V gave up 4 bases and J gave up 2 bases, with 12 bases separating them. The CDR3 is 15 residues long. Here the CDR3 DNA reads TGTGCCAGCAGTGGCGGCGGTCCAACCTACAATGAGCAGTTCTTC. Its translation: CASSGGGPTYNEQFF.

In this sample, this clone turned up once. This rearrangement joins TRBV25-1 to TRBJ2-2, with TRBD1 identical over 10 bases. This CDR3 is 15 amino acids long. Germline CDR1 is MGHDK and CDR2 is SYGVNS. V lost 1 base, J lost 6 bases, and 2 bases stayed unmatched. The CDR3 spells CASSEWTGGAGELFF. The CDR3 bases are TGTGCCAGCAGTGAATGGACAGGGGGAGCCGGGGAGCTGTTTTTT.

The chain joins TRBV2 to TRBJ2-1; D unclear. The CDR3 sequence is 12 residues long. Trimming removed 6 bases from V and 12 bases from J, with 15 bases in between. Germline CDR1 reads SNHLY; CDR2 reads FYNNEI. The CDR3 coding sequence is TGTGCCAGCAGCCCATTACCGGGTGCGCAGTTCTTC. The encoded protein is CASSPLPGAQFF.

This clone has more than one count but fewer than ten. The J gene is TRBJ1-2, the V gene TRBV9; D is perhaps TRBD1 (5 bases). Looked up from germline, CDR1 is SGDLS and CDR2 is YYNGEE. The CDR3 has 13 residues. V lost 4 bases to trimming and J lost 6 bases, with 13 bases between them. The CDR3: CASSLTPGDGYTF. DNA of the CDR3: TGTGCCAGCAGCCTCACGCCGGGGGATGGCTACACCTTC.

The rearrangement links TRBV29-1 to TRBJ2-5; the match to TRBD1 covers 10 bases. The trim removed 6 bases at V and 4 bases at J, leaving 5 bases unmatched. There are 13 residues in the CDR3. Germline V gene data show CDR1 as SQVTM and CDR2 as ANQGSEA. In DNA, the CDR3 is TGCAGCGTGGGACAGGGGATCCGAGAGACCCAGTACTTC. It codes for CSVGQGIRETQYF.